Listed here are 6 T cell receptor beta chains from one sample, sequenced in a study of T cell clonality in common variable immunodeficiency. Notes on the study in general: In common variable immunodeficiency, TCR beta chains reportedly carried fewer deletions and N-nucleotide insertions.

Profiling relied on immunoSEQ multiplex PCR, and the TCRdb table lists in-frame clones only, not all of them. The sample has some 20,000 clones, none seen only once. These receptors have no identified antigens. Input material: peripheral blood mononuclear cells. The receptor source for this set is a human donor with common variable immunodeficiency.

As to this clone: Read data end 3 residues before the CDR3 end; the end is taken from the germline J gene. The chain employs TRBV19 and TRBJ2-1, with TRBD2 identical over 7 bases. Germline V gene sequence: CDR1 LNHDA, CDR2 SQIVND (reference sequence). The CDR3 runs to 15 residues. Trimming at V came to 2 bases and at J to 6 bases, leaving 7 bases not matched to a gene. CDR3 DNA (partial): TGTGCCAGTAGTATAATCGGGGGACTAAGCAATGAG. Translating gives CASSIIGGLSNE. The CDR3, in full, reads CASSIIGGLSNEQFF.

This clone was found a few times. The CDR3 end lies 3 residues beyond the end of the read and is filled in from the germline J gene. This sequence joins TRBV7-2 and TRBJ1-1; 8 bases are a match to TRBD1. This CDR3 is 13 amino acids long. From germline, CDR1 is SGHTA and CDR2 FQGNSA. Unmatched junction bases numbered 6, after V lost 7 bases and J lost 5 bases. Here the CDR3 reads CASTTWTGTEAFF. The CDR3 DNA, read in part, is TGTGCCAGCACCACGTGGACAGGGACTGAA.

CDR3 sequence: CASLSARTDTQYF. The CDR3 bases that were read are TGTGCCAGCCTTAGCGCCCGCACAGATACG. The chain is built from TRBV18 and TRBJ2-3; maybe TRBD2 (5 bases). The CDR3 goes on 3 residues after the read ends, and that part is filled in from the germline J gene. The CDR3 has 13 residues. The V end was cut by 8 bases, the J end by 1 base, with 10 bases between. From germline, CDR1 is KGHSH and CDR2 LQKENI.

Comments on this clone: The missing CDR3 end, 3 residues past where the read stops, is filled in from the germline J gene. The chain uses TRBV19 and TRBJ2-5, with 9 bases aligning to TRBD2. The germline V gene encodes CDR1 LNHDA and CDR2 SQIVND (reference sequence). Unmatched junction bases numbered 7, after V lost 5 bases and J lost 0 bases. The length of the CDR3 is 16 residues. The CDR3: CASSSTSGWYQETQYF. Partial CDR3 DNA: TGTGCCAGTAGTTCTACTAGCGGGTGGTACCAAGAGACC.

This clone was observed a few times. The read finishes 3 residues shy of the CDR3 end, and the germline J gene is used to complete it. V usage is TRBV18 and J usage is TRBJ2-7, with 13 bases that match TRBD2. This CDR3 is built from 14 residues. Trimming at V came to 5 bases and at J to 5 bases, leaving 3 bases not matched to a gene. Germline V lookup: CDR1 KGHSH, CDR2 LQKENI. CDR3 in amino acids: CASSWTSGGNEQYF. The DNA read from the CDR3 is TGTGCCAGCTCATGGACTAGCGGGGGAAACGAG.

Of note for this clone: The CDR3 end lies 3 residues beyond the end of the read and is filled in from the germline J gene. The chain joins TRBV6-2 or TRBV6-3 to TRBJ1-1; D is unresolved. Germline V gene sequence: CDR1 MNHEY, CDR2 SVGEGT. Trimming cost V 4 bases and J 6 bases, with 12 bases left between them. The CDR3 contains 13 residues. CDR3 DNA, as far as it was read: TGTGCCAGCAGTTTCACAAGGCAGGCTGAA. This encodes CASSFTRQAE. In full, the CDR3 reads CASSFTRQAEAFF.